The 14 T cell receptor beta chains in this list originate from one sample, sequenced in a study of cytomegalovirus exposure and HLA in healthy donors (TCRdb year 2017). The library was generated by the immunoSEQ multiplex PCR assay. The multiplex PCR relied on a mix of 60 forward primers for TCR Vbeta segments and 13 reverse primers for TCR Jbeta segments. TCRdb mirrors the immuneACCESS table, restricted to in-frame sequences. Some clones are absent from its copies; in checked studies, under half trace to an unresolved V gene, and the reason for the others is unknown. The sample table lists approximately 100,000 clones, 60% to 85% of them with a count of one. The top ten clonotypes cover 2.5% to 3% of the sample. What was sequenced was PBMCs. Receptors originate from a male donor in good health and CMV-seropositive.

This rearrangement joins TRBV29-1 to TRBJ1-5; 8 bases match TRBD1. The CDR3 sequence is 13 residues long. Trimming cost V 6 bases and J 2 bases; bases outside gene matches: 3. The germline V gene has CDR1 SQVTM and CDR2 ANQGSEA. CDR3 nucleotides: TGCAGCGTGCAGACAGGGGGCAATCAGCCCCAGCATTTT. Protein product: CSVQTGGNQPQHF.

This clone was detected only a few times. J is TRBJ2-2 and V is TRBV9; 7 bases agree with TRBD2. The CDR3 consists of 18 residues. CDR1 SGDLS and CDR2 YYNGEE come from the germline V gene. The V gene end was trimmed by 3 bases and the J gene end by 4 bases; junction bases not matched to a gene: 15. The CDR3: CASSETDLLAAGTGELFF. DNA of the CDR3: TGTGCCAGCAGCGAAACAGACCTGCTAGCGGCAGGCACCGGGGAGCTGTTTTTT.

This chain uses TRBV27 with TRBJ2-7; 7 bases match TRBD2. Losses at the gene ends were 0 bases for V and 1 base for J; bases not matched to a gene: 3. CDR1 and CDR2 from the germline V gene are MNHEY and SMNVEV (reference sequence). CDR3 length: 15 amino acids. The CDR3 nucleotides are TGTGCCAGCAGTTTATCTCGGACTAGGTCCTACGAGCAGTACTTC. This sequence encodes CASSLSRTRSYEQYF.

This clone was counted once. This sequence joins TRBV29-1 and TRBJ1-2, with 10 bases identical to TRBD1. In germline, CDR1 is SQVTM, CDR2 ANQGSEA. The CDR3 totals 13 residues. The V segment lost 7 bases and the J segment 4 bases; nucleotides outside the gene matches: 6. CDR3 in DNA: TGCAGCGCCGGGGACAGGGGAGGCTATGGCTACACCTTC. It codes for CSAGDRGGYGYTF. Based on the CDR3 plus reference TRBV29-1 and TRBJ1-2, the full variable domain is SAVISQKPSRDICQRGTSLTIQCQVDSQVTMMFWYRQQPGQSLTLIATANQGSEATYESGFVIDKFPISRPNLTFSTLTVSNMSPEDSSIYLCSAGDRGGYGYTFGSGTRLTVV.

This rearrangement joins TRBV6-1 to TRBJ2-7; TRBD1 matches 9 bases. V was clipped by 6 bases and J by 2 bases; unmatched bases: 5. The germline gives CDR1 MNHNS, CDR2 SASEGT. The CDR3 sequence is 14 residues long. CDR3 loop: CASRGTGLTYEQYF. DNA for the CDR3: TGTGCCAGCAGAGGGACAGGGCTTACCTACGAGCAGTACTTC.

The V and J genes are TRBV5-5 and TRBJ2-1, with 9 bases identical to TRBD2. Germline V gene lookup returns CDR1 SGHKS and CDR2 YYEKEE (reference sequence). The CDR3 is 12 residues long. V lost 4 bases and J lost 13; bases outside the gene matches: 6. This CDR3 is CASSLIAGEQFF. The CDR3 region has the DNA TGTGCCAGCAGCCTGATAGCGGGGGAACAGTTCTTC.

V is TRBV30 and J is TRBJ2-3, with D possibly matching TRBD2 (6 bases). This CDR3 has 13 amino acids. Deletions cut 0 bases from V and 6 bases from J, with 10 bases between. Germline V gene lookup returns CDR1 GTSNPN and CDR2 SVGIG (reference sequence). CDR3 sequence: CAWSVGSEDTQYF. The CDR3 DNA reads TGTGCCTGGAGTGTCGGGAGTGAGGATACGCAGTATTTT.

In this sample, this clone turned up a few times. The chain couples TRBV5-1 to TRBJ2-5, with 10 bases aligning to TRBD2. Matching the DNA end better, TRBJ2-7 makes the J call doubtful. In germline, CDR1 is SGHRS, CDR2 YFSETQ. The CDR3 has 15 amino acids. Here the CDR3 DNA reads TGCGCCAGCAGCTTGGCGGTGACTAGCGGGTACGAGCAGTACTTC. Translating gives CASSLAVTSGYEQYF.

The V call is TRBV9, the J call TRBJ2-7; D remains ambiguous. The CDR3 length is 15 residues. CDR1 and CDR2 (germline): SGDLS, YYNGEE. V was shortened by 3 bases and J by 2 bases, with 15 bases between the two germline ends. CDR3 DNA sequence: TGTGCCAGCAGCGCCTCCCCCAGTGTTACCTACGAGCAGTACTTC. Its translation: CASSASPSVTYEQYF.

The chain combines TRBV30 with TRBJ2-7, with TRBD1 matching over 8 bases. This CDR3 comprises 18 residues. Trimming removed 3 bases from V and 4 bases from J; junction bases left unmatched: 20. Germline V gene lookup returns CDR1 GTSNPN and CDR2 SVGIG (reference sequence). CDR3 coding DNA: TGTGCCTGGAGCGTTAATTGGGGTTACTCCGGGACAGGTTACGAGCAGTACTTC. Amino acid sequence: CAWSVNWGYSGTGYEQYF. Together with reference TRBV30 and TRBJ2-7, the CDR3 gives the full variable domain: SQTIHQWPATLVQPVGSPLSLECTVEGTSNPNLYWYRQAAGRGLQLLFYSVGIGQISSEVPQNLSASRPQDRQFILSSKKLLLSDSGFYLCAWSVNWGYSGTGYEQYFGPGTRLTVT.

The gene calls are TRBV7-6 and TRBJ2-1, with TRBD2 matching 8 bases. The CDR3 loop spans 14 amino acids. Germline CDR1 SGHVS, CDR2 FNYEAQ. Losses at the gene ends were 3 bases for V and 3 bases for J; bases not matched to a gene: 1. CDR3 sequence (DNA): TGTGCCAGCAGCTTGCTAGCGGGCTACAATGAGCAGTTCTTC. This codes for CASSLLAGYNEQFF.

J is TRBJ2-3 and V is TRBV9; D unresolved. V lost 0 bases, J lost 1 base, and 6 bases lay in between. The CDR3 has 14 amino acids. The germline V gene has CDR1 SGDLS and CDR2 YYNGEE. The CDR3 here is CASSVAPGTDTQYF. CDR3 bases: TGTGCCAGCAGCGTAGCGCCGGGCACAGATACGCAGTATTTT.

This chain joins TRBV5-1 and TRBJ2-7; 9 positions match TRBD1. Germline-derived CDR1 and CDR2 are SGHRS and YFSETQ. The CDR3 is 15 residues long. Trimming cost V 2 bases and J 2 bases; bases outside gene matches: 5. CDR3 amino acids: CASSLGTGRPYEQYF. CDR3 sequence (DNA): TGCGCCAGCAGCTTAGGGACAGGGCGCCCCTACGAGCAGTACTTC.

The rearrangement joins TRBV5-8 to TRBJ2-3, with 11 bases fitting TRBD2. Germline values: CDR1 SGHTS, CDR2 YDEGEE. The junction had 5 bases not matched to a gene; V was cut back by 3 bases and J by 5 bases. The CDR3 is 15 amino acids. CDR3 amino acids: CASSSLAGGGDTQYF. The CDR3 DNA reads as TGTGCCAGCAGCTCTCTAGCGGGGGGCGGAGATACGCAGTATTTT. The variable domain in full, with the rest retrieved from reference TRBV5-8 and TRBJ2-3, is EAGVTQSPTHLIKTRGQQATLRCSPISGHTSVYWYQQALGLGLQFLLWYDEGEERNRGNFPPRFSGRQFPNYSSELNVNALELEDSALYLCASSSLAGGGDTQYFGPGTRLTVL.